This TCR beta chain comes out of a study of T cell responses to AZD1222 COVID-19 vaccine. Overall study context: Pooling was applied to second doses at about 4 or about 12 weeks.

Remarks on this clone: Its matching antigen is unknown.

CDR1 is LNHDA and CDR2 is SQIVND in the germline V gene (reference sequence). Trimming took off 3 bases at V and 5 bases at J, with 4 bases between the two ends. The CDR3 spans 11 residues. Sequencing used immunoSEQ multiplex PCR; TCRdb keeps in-frame clones, though not all of them. The table has approximately 73,000 clones, around four fifths seen once; the top ten hold around 3%. Study-wide results and limits: Baseline testing showed seropositivity in only six AZD1222 recipients.

The clonotype originates from an adult in good health. The chain combines TRBV19 with TRBJ2-5; D is ambiguous. The sequencing used peripheral blood, collected on day 0 of AZD1222 vaccination. This chain's CDR3 is CASSIYETQYF. Here the CDR3 DNA reads TGTGCCAGTAGTATTTATGAGACCCAGTACTTC.